Listed here are 15 T cell receptor beta chains from one sample, sequenced in a study of OX40 agonist ivuxolimab in advanced cancers. Libraries came from the immunoSEQ multiplex PCR assay. TCRdb took over this immuneACCESS table, retaining in-frame rearrangements with V and J assigned. Such tables are incomplete; in checked studies, under half of the missing clones stem from an unresolved V gene, and the remainder is unexplained. Recorded for this sample are some 50,000 clones; about 80% of them occurred a single time. Roughly 1.7% of the sample lies in the top ten. Source: CD4+ or CD8+ T cells sorted from blood, taken in a trial of the OX40 agonist ivuxolimab. The receptors derive from an adult with an advanced solid tumor such as melanoma, head and neck, liver or kidney cancer.

This chain joins TRBV7-2 and TRBJ1-1, with TRBD1 identical over 8 bases. Germline V gene data show CDR1 as SGHTA and CDR2 as FQGNSA. This CDR3 region has 16 residues. V lost 6 bases to trimming and J lost 1 base; unmatched junction nucleotides: 10. The CDR3 here is CASSLLAGGGNTEAFF. The CDR3 DNA reads as TGTGCCAGCAGTCTTTTGGCAGGGGGCGGGAACACTGAAGCTTTCTTT.

DNA of the CDR3: TGTGCCTCGAGATTGTCGCAGGGCTACGAGCAGTACTTC. Protein: CASRLSQGYEQYF. The chain is built from TRBV10-3 and TRBJ2-7, with D perhaps matching TRBD1 (5 bases). Germline V gene lookup returns CDR1 ENHRY and CDR2 SYGVKD. V was cut by 11 bases and J by 3 bases, with 17 bases left in between. This CDR3 contains 13 residues.

The chain carries TRBV5-4 and TRBJ2-2; tentatively, D is TRBD2 (5 bases). V was shortened by 0 bases and J by 4 bases, with 10 bases between the two germline ends. Germline loops: CDR1 SGHNT, CDR2 YYREEE (reference sequence). The CDR3 spans 15 residues. CDR3 in amino acids: CASSLAGAGTGELFF. CDR3 DNA sequence: TGTGCCAGCAGCTTGGCGGGTGCGGGCACCGGGGAGCTGTTTTTT. Together with reference TRBV5-4 and TRBJ2-2, the CDR3 gives the full variable domain: ETGVTQSPTHLIKTRGQQVTLRCSSQSGHNTVSWYQQALGQGPQFIFQYYREEENGRGNFPPRFSGLQFPNYSSELNVNALELDDSALYLCASSLAGAGTGELFFGEGSRLTVL.

The count of this clone is one. The J gene is TRBJ2-1, the V gene TRBV7-9, with 8 bases identical to TRBD2. With 5 bases clipped from V and 12 bases from J, the junction kept 15 bases outside the gene matches. The CDR3 has 15 residues. Germline V gene lookup returns CDR1 SEHNR and CDR2 FQNEAQ (reference sequence). This CDR3 reads CASSPFSGSFSAQFF. The DNA for the CDR3 is TGTGCCAGCAGCCCCTTCAGCGGGAGCTTTTCCGCGCAGTTCTTC.

The V and J genes are TRBV28 and TRBJ2-7; D unresolved. V dropped 3 bases and J dropped 1 base, with 10 bases sitting between them. The CDR3 spans 14 residues. CDR1 MDHEN and CDR2 SYDVKM come from the germline V gene. CDR3 loop: CASSLFVASYEQYF. Here the CDR3 DNA reads TGTGCCAGCAGTTTGTTCGTGGCTTCCTACGAGCAGTACTTC.

This clone was seen a few times. This sequence joins TRBV10-1 and TRBJ2-1, with 8 nucleotides matching TRBD1. Germline CDR1 WNHNN, CDR2 SYGVQD (reference sequence). There are 16 residues in the CDR3. Losses at the gene ends were 4 bases for V and 5 bases for J; bases not matched to a gene: 10. The CDR3 DNA follows: TGCGCCAGCAGTGGGAAGCCGGGACAGGTTGACAATGAGCAGTTCTTC. Its protein is CASSGKPGQVDNEQFF.

J is TRBJ2-2 and V is TRBV5-1, with 10 bases matching TRBD2. CDR3 size: 15 residues. The trim removed 5 bases at V and 4 bases at J, leaving 5 bases unmatched. Germline V gives CDR1 SGHRS, CDR2 YFSETQ. For the CDR3, the DNA is TGCGCCAGCAGATCTAGCGGGAGTGGCACCGGGGAGCTGTTTTTT. Encoded protein: CASRSSGSGTGELFF.

The chain uses TRBV6-5 and TRBJ2-7; TRBD1 aligns across 9 bases. Trimming cost V 7 bases and J 2 bases; bases outside gene matches: 6. The germline gives CDR1 MNHEY, CDR2 SVGAGI. The CDR3 has 14 residues. The CDR3 sequence: CASTRDREAYEQYF. DNA for the CDR3: TGTGCCAGCACCCGGGACAGGGAAGCCTACGAGCAGTACTTC.

The chain combines TRBV4-1 with TRBJ2-2; D possibly corresponds to TRBD2 (5 bases). Germline lookup yields CDR1 MGHRA and CDR2 YSYEKL. This CDR3 has 15 amino acids. Deletions cut 3 bases from V and 7 bases from J, with 15 bases between. The DNA for the CDR3 is TGCGCCAGCAGCCAGCCGTACGGGGTGGGCGGGGAGCTGTTTTTT. It codes for CASSQPYGVGGELFF.

This chain joins TRBV9 and TRBJ2-2; unclear D gene. This CDR3 region has 15 residues. CDR1 is SGDLS, CDR2 YYNGEE, per germline. Trimming stripped 0 bases from V and 0 bases from J, with 6 bases between. The CDR3 sequence: CASSVAWTNTGELFF. DNA of the CDR3: TGTGCCAGCAGCGTAGCTTGGACGAACACCGGGGAGCTGTTTTTT. Combining the CDR3 with reference TRBV9 and TRBJ2-2 gives the whole variable domain DSGVTQTPKHLITATGQRVTLRCSPRSGDLSVYWYQQSLDQGLQFLIQYYNGEERAKGNILERFSAQQFPDLHSELNLSSLELGDSALYFCASSVAWTNTGELFFGEGSRLTVL.

The rearrangement uses TRBV6-1 and TRBJ1-2; D unresolved. CDR3 length: 13 residues. Germline CDR1 reads MNHNS; CDR2 reads SASEGT. The V and J ends lost 5 bases and 2 bases respectively, with 9 bases between them. CDR3 loop: CASSLTGNYGYTF. Written as DNA, the CDR3 is TGTGCCAGCAGTTTGACTGGGAACTATGGCTACACCTTC.

The gene calls are TRBV19 and TRBJ2-3; 9 bases fit TRBD1. The CDR3 has 17 residues. With V trimmed by 3 bases and J by 4 bases, 11 bases remained unmatched. Germline CDR1 and CDR2: LNHDA and SQIVND (reference sequence). CDR3 loop: CASSIWGQGPWADTQYF. Written as DNA, the CDR3 is TGTGCCAGTAGTATTTGGGGACAGGGACCTTGGGCAGATACGCAGTATTTT.

V and J are TRBV7-2 and TRBJ2-1; weak D call: TRBD1 (6 bases). The germline V and J ends were trimmed by 4 bases and 10 bases, with 11 bases remaining between them. CDR3 length equals 12 residues. CDR1 is SGHTA and CDR2 is FQGNSA in the germline V gene. In DNA form, the CDR3 reads TGTGCCAGCAGCTCCCCCCAGGGGGAGCAGTTCTTC. Translating gives CASSSPQGEQFF.

This chain connects TRBV18 to TRBJ2-7; D is possibly TRBD2 (5 bases). V was shortened by 2 bases and J by 3 bases, with 11 bases between the two germline ends. Germline V CDR1 and CDR2: KGHSH, LQKENI. The CDR3 is 14 amino acids. CDR3 nucleotides: TGTGCCAGCTCACCAGTAGCGAATGGCTACGAGCAGTACTTC. Its translation is CASSPVANGYEQYF. Combining the CDR3 with reference TRBV18 and TRBJ2-7 gives the whole variable domain NAGVMQNPRHLVRRRGQEARLRCSPMKGHSHVYWYRQLPEEGLKFMVYLQKENIIDESGMPKERFSAEFPKEGPSILRIQQVVRGDSAAYFCASSPVANGYEQYFGPGTRLTVT.

This rearrangement joins TRBV19 to TRBJ1-2, with 8 nucleotides matching TRBD1. After removal of 1 base from V and 12 bases from J, the junction contained 7 bases not matched to a gene. Germline V CDR1 and CDR2: LNHDA, SQIVND (reference sequence). The CDR3 extends over 13 amino acids. The CDR3 region is CASSIGPDRAHTF. The DNA of the CDR3 is TGTGCCAGTAGTATAGGACCGGACAGGGCCCACACCTTC.